The 28 T cell receptor beta chains below all came from one sample that was sequenced in a study of blood T cells in healthy people across ages. A sample-barcoded 5' primer and a J-beta primer mix were used in a second PCR of roughly 7 to 11 cycles. TCRdb recomputed calls from the 5' RACE reads with MiXCR, one row per CDR3 protein. This table has about 1.5 million distinct CDR3 sequences, roughly 43% appearing once. Input material: blood. These receptors originate from a woman between 18 and 29 years old in good health.

Only a few counts were recorded for this clonotype. The rearrangement joins TRBV5-1 to TRBJ2-3, with D perhaps TRBD2 (5 bases). Germline V CDR1 and CDR2: SGHRS, YFSETQ. This CDR3 has 13 amino acids. The V gene lost 4 bases and the J gene lost 2 bases, with 8 bases spanning the gap. The CDR3 reads CASSIRDTDTQYF. The CDR3, as DNA: TGCGCCAGCAGCATCCGGGACACAGATACGCAGTATTTT.

This clonotype has a handful of counts. The chain is built from TRBV4-1 and TRBJ2-5, with D possibly TRBD1 on 6 matching bases. CDR3 length equals 15 residues. V shed 4 bases and J shed 1 base, with 13 bases lying between them. Germline CDR1 MGHRA, CDR2 YSYEKL. DNA of the CDR3: TGCGCCAGCAGCCCTGGGCAGGGGTCCCAAGAGACCCAGTACTTC. Translating gives CASSPGQGSQETQYF.

This clonotype was detected only a few times. CDR3 in DNA: TGTGCCAGCAGGCCTTGGACAGGGCTGAACACTGAAGCTTTCTTT. This translates into CASRPWTGLNTEAFF. The J gene is TRBJ1-1, the V gene TRBV9; 8 bases are shared with TRBD1. The CDR3 is 15 residues long. Germline V gene data show CDR1 as SGDLS and CDR2 as YYNGEE. With V trimmed by 5 bases and J by 0 bases, 6 bases remained unmatched.

The chain uses TRBV13 and TRBJ1-1, with TRBD1 as a possible D gene (6 bases). V shed 3 bases and J shed 5 bases, with 16 bases lying between them. Germline CDR1 and CDR2: PRHDT and FYEKMQ (reference sequence). The CDR3 consists of 15 residues. The CDR3 loop is CASSLDRDIETEAFF. DNA for the CDR3: TGTGCCAGCAGCTTGGATAGGGACATCGAAACTGAAGCTTTCTTT.

This clonotype came up once. The V call is TRBV7-9, the J call TRBJ1-5; 10 nucleotides match TRBD1. The trim removed 6 bases at V and 3 bases at J, leaving 5 bases unmatched. In germline, CDR1 is SEHNR, CDR2 FQNEAQ (reference sequence). The CDR3 has 15 amino acids. CDR3: CASSQGQGYNQPQHF. The CDR3 DNA reads as TGTGCCAGCAGTCAGGGACAGGGGTACAATCAGCCCCAGCATTTT.

This chain links TRBV7-2 with TRBJ2-2; tentative D call: TRBD2 (6 bases). The CDR3 length is 15 residues. The V gene lost 4 bases and the J gene lost 4 bases, with 13 bases spanning the gap. The germline CDR1 and CDR2 sequences are SGHTA and FQGNSA. CDR3 DNA sequence: TGTGCCAGCAGCTCAATCGGGGGAGGCACCGGGGAGCTGTTTTTT. This encodes CASSSIGGGTGELFF.

This clonotype was detected a few times. The V and J genes are TRBV18 and TRBJ2-1, with TRBD2 as a possible D gene (6 bases). The CDR3 sequence is 16 residues long. Germline V gene data show CDR1 as KGHSH and CDR2 as LQKENI. Trimming took 5 bases from V and 8 from J, leaving 22 bases between them. The CDR3 reads CASSTRVRLGIDEQFF. DNA for the CDR3: TGTGCCAGCTCAACACGGGTGAGACTAGGAATCGATGAGCAGTTCTTC.

This chain connects TRBV7-8 to TRBJ2-3, with D perhaps matching TRBD1 or TRBD2 (5 bases each). The CDR3 totals 13 residues. V dropped 4 bases and J dropped 2 bases, with 7 bases sitting between them. Per germline, CDR1 SGHVS and CDR2 FQNEAQ. The CDR3 reads CASSWDPTDTQYF. CDR3 DNA sequence: TGTGCCAGCAGCTGGGACCCCACAGATACGCAGTATTTT.

The V call is TRBV20-1, the J call TRBJ2-6, with D uncertain. Trimming removed 4 bases at V and 1 base at J, with 8 bases between. This CDR3 is built from 14 residues. Per germline, CDR1 DFQATT and CDR2 SNEGSKA (reference sequence). Here the CDR3 DNA reads TGCAGTGCTACCCGACAATCTGGGGCCAACGTCCTGACTTTC. Encoded protein: CSATRQSGANVLTF.

CDR3 DNA sequence: TGTGCCAGCAGCCGCAAGCAGGACGATACGCAGTATTTT. As protein: CASSRKQDDTQYF. The chain has TRBV12-3 or TRBV12-4 and TRBJ2-3; no clear D gene. Trimming took 6 bases from V and 6 from J, leaving 13 bases between them. The CDR3 spans 13 residues.

This chain connects TRBV5-6 to TRBJ2-3; TRBD1 aligns across 7 bases. J lost 2 bases, V lost 4 bases, and 13 bases had no gene match. This CDR3 has 17 amino acids. Germline V gene data show CDR1 as SGHDT and CDR2 as YYEEEE. The CDR3 loop is CASSAPRIRGLTDTQYF. In DNA, the CDR3 is TGTGCCAGCAGCGCACCTAGGATAAGGGGGCTCACAGATACGCAGTATTTT.

This clonotype was detected a few times. V gene TRBV5-8 combines with J gene TRBJ2-1, with D hard to call. The CDR3 totals 15 residues. Trimming cost V 3 bases and J 0 bases, with 10 bases left between them. Looked up from germline, CDR1 is SGHTS and CDR2 is YDEGEE. CDR3 nucleotides: TGTGCCAGCAGCTCGAACAGCCGCTCCTACAATGAGCAGTTCTTC. Its translation: CASSSNSRSYNEQFF.

This clonotype has just a few counts. A much larger clone differs by one base, so this may be a read error. V and J are TRBV20-1 and TRBJ1-5, with a weak D call TRBD1 (5 bases). The germline V gene has CDR1 DFQATT and CDR2 SNEGSKA (reference sequence). Between the trimmed V and J ends, which lost 5 bases and 5 bases, there was a span of 10 bases. This CDR3 has 12 amino acids. Here the CDR3 reads CSAGDSHQPQHF. DNA of the CDR3: TGCAGTGCTGGTGACAGCCATCAGCCCCAGCATTTT.

V and J are TRBV4-1 and TRBJ2-3; 8 bases align to TRBD2. The CDR3 has 15 residues. Germline CDR1 is MGHRA and CDR2 is YSYEKL. Trimming removed 5 bases from V and 2 bases from J; junction bases left unmatched: 6. The CDR3 loop reads CASSWNGGVTDTQYF. The CDR3, as DNA: TGCGCCAGCAGCTGGAACGGGGGGGTCACAGATACGCAGTATTTT.

V usage is TRBV6-4 and J usage is TRBJ1-1, with D hard to call. V was shortened by 8 bases and J by 8 bases, with 18 bases between the two germline ends. The CDR3 is 13 residues long. Per the germline V gene, CDR1 is MRHNA and CDR2 is SNTAGT. The CDR3 sequence: CASPRAALSEAFF. DNA of the CDR3: TGTGCCAGCCCCCGGGCAGCTCTCTCCGAAGCTTTCTTT.

This clonotype was counted only a few times. V gene TRBV10-3 combines with J gene TRBJ1-4, with D possibly TRBD1 on 5 matching bases. V lost 10 bases, J lost 4 bases, and 13 bases lay in between. Germline CDR1 is ENHRY and CDR2 is SYGVKD. The CDR3 totals 13 residues. The chain's CDR3 is CATSGSFNEKLFF. CDR3 sequence (DNA): TGTGCCACCTCAGGGTCTTTTAATGAAAAACTGTTTTTT.

The chain is built from TRBV2 and TRBJ2-7, with 7 bases lining up with TRBD1. Germline CDR1 SNHLY, CDR2 FYNNEI. V was clipped by 6 bases and J by 4 bases; unmatched bases: 9. CDR3 length: 14 residues. The CDR3 DNA reads as TGTGCCAGCAGCCCCCAGGGGGATAAATACGAGCAGTACTTC. Its translation is CASSPQGDKYEQYF.

The gene calls are TRBV7-2 and TRBJ1-1; D ambiguous. Germline V CDR1 and CDR2: SGHTA, FQGNSA. V lost 3 bases, J lost 11 bases, and 10 bases lay in between. The CDR3 covers 11 residues. The CDR3 nucleotides read TGTGCCAGCAGCTTGGTGTTCGTGGCTTTCTTT. Its protein product is CASSLVFVAFF.

V is TRBV12-3 or TRBV12-4 and J is TRBJ2-3; TRBD1 agrees at 7 bases. CDR3 length: 17 amino acids. The V and J ends lost 7 bases and 3 bases, in that order; junction bases with no gene match: 16. The CDR3 DNA sequence: TGTGCCAGCACTCCCGGCTCCGGGACAGAAGCGACAGATACGCAGTATTTT. This encodes CASTPGSGTEATDTQYF.

The chain recombines TRBV12-3 or TRBV12-4 with TRBJ1-6; D call uncertain. The length of the CDR3 is 12 residues. Trimming removed 3 bases from V and 9 bases from J, with 6 bases in between. The CDR3 DNA reads as TGTGCCAGCAGTTTGCGGTTTTCACCCCTCCACTTT. Its protein product is CASSLRFSPLHF.

The DNA of the CDR3 is TGTGCCAGCAGTTACTCGCCCCCAAGGGGGGTATACAATGAGCAGTACTTC. Its protein product is CASSYSPPRGVYNEQYF. J is TRBJ2-5 and V is TRBV6-2 or TRBV6-3, with D perhaps being TRBD1 or TRBD2 (6 bases each). Trimming removed 0 bases at V and 11 bases at J, with 25 bases between. CDR1 MNHEY and CDR2 SVGEGT come from the germline V gene. The CDR3 has 17 amino acids.

V and J are TRBV28 and TRBJ1-1; D not certain. The CDR3 length is 15 residues. Germline V CDR1 and CDR2: MDHEN, SYDVKM. V lost 8 bases to trimming and J lost 5 bases, with 21 bases between them. This chain's CDR3 is CASREGPSIGTEAFF. The CDR3 DNA is TGTGCCAGCCGGGAGGGCCCCTCTATAGGGACTGAAGCTTTCTTT. The whole variable domain, filled in from reference TRBV28 and TRBJ1-1, reads DVKVTQSSRYLVKRTGEKVFLECVQDMDHENMFWYRQDPGLGLRLIYFSYDVKMKEKGDIPEGYSVSREKKERFSLILESASTNQTSMYLCASREGPSIGTEAFFGQGTRLTVV.

The CDR3: CASSWTGEDTQYF. CDR3 DNA sequence: TGTGCCAGCAGTTGGACAGGGGAAGATACGCAGTATTTT. The V and J genes are TRBV12-3 or TRBV12-4 and TRBJ2-3; the match to TRBD1 covers 9 bases. The junction had 1 base not matched to a gene; V was cut back by 4 bases and J by 5 bases. The CDR3 spans 13 residues.

The chain uses TRBV4-3 and TRBJ1-4; TRBD1 might be the D (5 bases). This CDR3 is built from 16 residues. In germline, CDR1 is LGHNA, CDR2 YSLEER. With 0 bases removed from V and 7 bases from J, the gap between germline ends came to 15 bases. The CDR3 here is CASSQDGPGRGEKLFF. The DNA of the CDR3 is TGCGCCAGCAGCCAAGATGGGCCTGGGAGGGGTGAAAAACTGTTTTTT.

In regard to this clonotype: Relative to the germline gene, one junction end is altered; a read error may explain this. The gene calls are TRBV9 and TRBJ2-7; D gene ambiguous. Germline V lookup: CDR1 SGDLS, CDR2 YYNGEE. The CDR3 consists of 20 residues. CDR3 nucleotides: TGTACCAGCAGCGTAGGCCCATCCACAAGACCCCGGCTCGGATACTACGAGCAGTACTTC. This translates into CTSSVGPSTRPRLGYYEQYF.

This clonotype is a singleton in its sample. The V call is TRBV20-1, the J call TRBJ1-2; D perhaps matches TRBD1 (6 bases). The CDR3 covers 13 residues. Trimming stripped 7 bases from V and 2 bases from J, with 14 bases between. The germline gives CDR1 DFQATT, CDR2 SNEGSKA (reference sequence). The CDR3 sequence is CSGGGGRNYGYTF. CDR3 sequence (DNA): TGCAGTGGGGGTGGGGGGCGAAACTATGGCTACACCTTC.

Of note for this clonotype: The junction differs from germline at one of its ends, possibly a read error. This chain uses TRBV9 with TRBJ2-5; D ambiguous. This CDR3 spans 12 amino acids. CDR1 and CDR2 (germline): SGDLS, YYNGEE. The CDR3 DNA follows: TGTGCCAGCAGCGCCTGGTCAGAGGCCCAGTACTTC. As protein: CASSAWSEAQYF.

This clonotype was seen only a few times. This sequence joins TRBV7-9 and TRBJ1-1; no firm D call. The CDR3 extends over 12 amino acids. With 2 bases removed from V and 6 bases from J, the gap between germline ends came to 7 bases. Per the germline V gene, CDR1 is SEHNR and CDR2 is FQNEAQ (reference sequence). The CDR3 protein is CASSLRVPEAFF. The CDR3 coding sequence is TGTGCCAGCAGCTTAAGGGTACCTGAAGCTTTCTTT.